This T cell receptor (beta chain) is from a study of post-analysis software for immune sequencing data. In the study overall: Relapsing-remitting, secondary progressive and progressive-relapsing multiple sclerosis courses were included.

Built from TCR beta cDNA, the libraries had unique molecular identifiers in them. One entry per CDR3 protein results from TCRdb running MiXCR on the PCR reads. The sample records 350,000 to 450,000 distinct CDR3 sequences, 35% to 45% being singletons. This CDR3 spans 14 amino acids. Overall study findings and caveats: When the samples were clustered directly with F measure, those that had been prepared in the same batch showed strong co-clustering. Several TRBV segments were more frequent in patients than controls; TRBV5-6, TRBV5-1 and TRBV20-1 belonged to this group.

For this clonotype: Its antigen is not identified. Sequence at one end of the junction differs from germline and may be a read error.

V is TRBV12-3 or TRBV12-4 and J is TRBJ1-1, with 7 bases identical to TRBD1. What was sequenced was blood. The source of this sequence is a girl aged 2 to 9 with multiple sclerosis. The CDR3 spells CAGSFKGGFTEAFF. CDR3 DNA sequence: TGTGCCGGCAGTTTTAAAGGGGGCTTTACTGAAGCTTTCTTT.